This TCR beta chain was found in a study of T cell responses to AZD1222 COVID-19 vaccine. Study-wide results and limits: Regions left unmutated in variants are reportedly the target of nearly half of spike-specific TCRs. Repertoire sampling was restricted to post-peak T cell response timepoints. Donors in the cohort were predominantly white British and more often female, and clonal diversity was possibly underestimated.

As regards this clone: Its antigen is not known.

Using immunoSEQ multiplex PCR, the repertoire was profiled, and TCRdb retains in-frame clones only, with some absent. The sample includes approximately 77,000 clones, roughly 90% of them seen just once. The CDR3 has 15 amino acids. The V segment lost 6 bases and the J segment 4 bases; nucleotides outside the gene matches: 9. CDR1 is LNHDA, CDR2 SQIVND, per germline (reference sequence). The material sequenced was peripheral blood, taken 28 days after the second AZD1222 dose. The chain couples TRBV19 to TRBJ2-1; TRBD1 aligns across 7 bases. The receptor comes from an adult who received the AZD1222 COVID-19 vaccine. The CDR3: CASREGGFGYNEQFF. The CDR3 region has the DNA TGTGCCAGTAGGGAAGGGGGCTTCGGATACAATGAGCAGTTCTTC.